The next 27 T cell receptor beta chains were all read from a single sample in a study of OX40 agonist ivuxolimab in advanced cancers. Only in-frame clones appear in the TCRdb table, and some are missing; sequencing was by immunoSEQ multiplex PCR. The data show approximately 28,000 clones, around nine tenths seen once. This sample comprised CD4+ or CD8+ T cells sorted from blood, obtained in a trial of the OX40 agonist ivuxolimab. Receptors were obtained from an adult with an advanced solid tumor such as melanoma, head and neck, liver or kidney cancer.

The J gene is TRBJ2-3, the V gene TRBV10-1, with TRBD2 matching over 7 bases. The CDR3 runs 18 residues. Germline assignment: CDR1 WNHNN and CDR2 SYGVQD (reference sequence). The junction had 15 bases not matched to a gene; V was cut back by 5 bases and J by 1 base. The CDR3 spells CASSSGAGAPTRTDTQYF. The CDR3 DNA follows: TGCGCCAGCAGTTCTGGGGCGGGAGCGCCTACCCGCACAGATACGCAGTATTTT.

The chain recombines TRBV29-1 with TRBJ2-5, with 12 bases fitting TRBD2. This CDR3 region has 14 residues. Losses at the gene ends were 4 bases for V and 0 bases for J; bases not matched to a gene: 0. The germline V gene encodes CDR1 SQVTM and CDR2 ANQGSEA. In DNA, the CDR3 is TGCAGCGTTGGGACTAGCGGGGACCAAGAGACCCAGTACTTC. Amino acid sequence: CSVGTSGDQETQYF. The full variable domain, completed using reference TRBV29-1 and TRBJ2-5, is SAVISQKPSRDICQRGTSLTIQCQVDSQVTMMFWYRQQPGQSLTLIATANQGSEATYESGFVIDKFPISRPNLTFSTLTVSNMSPEDSSIYLCSVGTSGDQETQYFGPGTRLLVL.

The rearrangement links TRBV5-6 to TRBJ2-6; D not resolved. Trimming removed 5 bases at V and 0 bases at J, with 15 bases between. CDR3 length equals 17 residues. Germline values: CDR1 SGHDT, CDR2 YYEEEE. CDR3 DNA: TGTGCCAGCAGTTACAGAGCTAGTTACTCTGGGGCCAACGTCCTGACTTTC. Its protein is CASSYRASYSGANVLTF.

CDR3: CASSSGTGYNEQFF. For the CDR3, the DNA is TGTGCCAGCAGCTCGGGGACAGGATACAATGAGCAGTTCTTC. The rearrangement uses TRBV5-8 and TRBJ2-1; 8 bases line up with TRBD1. J lost 4 bases, V lost 3 bases, and 3 bases had no gene match. The CDR3 totals 14 residues. Germline V gene lookup returns CDR1 SGHTS and CDR2 YDEGEE.

The chain's CDR3 is CASSPLDRAYEQYF. CDR3 nucleotides: TGTGCCAGCTCACCACTTGACAGAGCCTACGAGCAGTACTTC. V and J are TRBV18 and TRBJ2-7, with a tentative D call TRBD1 (5 bases). The V end lost 1 base, the J end lost 2 bases, and 9 bases lay between the germline ends. The CDR3 loop spans 14 amino acids. Per germline, CDR1 KGHSH and CDR2 LQKENI.

The V gene is TRBV5-4, the J gene TRBJ2-7; unclear D gene. The V end lost 3 bases, the J end lost 2 bases, and 12 bases lay between the germline ends. This CDR3 is 14 amino acids long. Germline V gene sequence: CDR1 SGHNT, CDR2 YYREEE (reference sequence). The CDR3 sequence: CASSSTGRAYEQYF. DNA of the CDR3: TGTGCCAGCAGCTCCACCGGACGAGCCTACGAGCAGTACTTC.

The chain recombines TRBV11-2 with TRBJ2-7; TRBD2 matches at 9 bases. Germline CDR1 reads SGHAT; CDR2 reads FQNNGV. The length of the CDR3 is 18 residues. V lost 0 bases to trimming and J lost 6 bases; unmatched junction nucleotides: 15. CDR3 sequence (DNA): TGTGCCAGCAGCTTAGATCAATGGGCGGGAGGGCCTCCTGGCGAGCAGTACTTC. This gives the protein CASSLDQWAGGPPGEQYF.

The chain recombines TRBV9 with TRBJ2-3, with TRBD2 matching over 7 bases. The ends lost 0 bases at V and 5 bases at J; junction bases unmatched: 6. In germline, CDR1 is SGDLS, CDR2 YYNGEE. This CDR3 region has 15 residues. This CDR3 reads CASSVEGLPIDTQYF. The DNA of the CDR3 is TGTGCCAGCAGCGTAGAGGGACTACCCATAGATACGCAGTATTTT.

The genes are TRBV4-3 and TRBJ1-6; D may be TRBD1 (5 bases). The germline V gene encodes CDR1 LGHNA and CDR2 YSLEER. V gave up 0 bases and J gave up 7 bases, with 16 bases separating them. This CDR3 has 17 amino acids. The CDR3 spells CASSQDVGGAVNSPLHF. Written as DNA, the CDR3 is TGCGCCAGCAGCCAAGACGTTGGGGGTGCCGTAAATTCACCCCTCCACTTT.

The chain joins TRBV9 to TRBJ2-3, with unresolved D. V was clipped by 0 bases and J by 2 bases, with 10 bases between them. Germline V lookup: CDR1 SGDLS, CDR2 YYNGEE. There are 15 residues in the CDR3. For the CDR3, the DNA is TGTGCCAGCAGCGTAGGGGCGAACCCCACAGATACGCAGTATTTT. It translates to CASSVGANPTDTQYF. The full variable domain, rest sourced from reference TRBV9 and TRBJ2-3, is DSGVTQTPKHLITATGQRVTLRCSPRSGDLSVYWYQQSLDQGLQFLIQYYNGEERAKGNILERFSAQQFPDLHSELNLSSLELGDSALYFCASSVGANPTDTQYFGPGTRLTVL.

This chain joins TRBV7-3 and TRBJ2-5; D is possibly TRBD1 or TRBD2 (6 bases each). There are 15 residues in the CDR3. CDR1 and CDR2 from the germline V gene are SGHTA and FQGTGA. V was cut by 5 bases and J by 2 bases, with 15 bases left in between. CDR3: CASSPIGGTQETQYF. CDR3 nucleotide sequence: TGTGCCAGCAGCCCTATTGGGGGGACACAAGAGACCCAGTACTTC.

The chain uses TRBV9 and TRBJ2-3; 9 bases agree with TRBD1. After removal of 4 bases from V and 4 bases from J, the junction contained 10 bases not matched to a gene. The CDR3 has 16 amino acids. Germline CDR1 and CDR2: SGDLS and YYNGEE. CDR3 amino acids: CASSPRTGVSPDTQYF. Written as DNA, the CDR3 is TGTGCCAGCAGCCCTAGGACAGGGGTTTCCCCAGATACGCAGTATTTT.

The chain has TRBV6-5 and TRBJ2-5, with D uncertain. The CDR3 is 13 residues long. The germline V gene encodes CDR1 MNHEY and CDR2 SVGAGI. With 2 bases removed from V and 5 bases from J, the gap between germline ends came to 9 bases. CDR3 sequence (DNA): TGTGCCAGCAGTTACGGCGATTCGGAGACCCAGTACTTC. The encoded protein is CASSYGDSETQYF.

CDR3 loop: CASSLGLAHEQFF. The CDR3 DNA is TGTGCCAGCAGCTTGGGACTAGCACATGAGCAGTTCTTC. This sequence joins TRBV7-9 and TRBJ2-1, with 9 positions matching TRBD2. Germline V lookup: CDR1 SEHNR, CDR2 FQNEAQ (reference sequence). The CDR3 runs 13 residues. J gave up 8 bases and V 3 bases, and 2 bases lay outside the gene matches.

By sample fraction, this clone is large. V and J are TRBV7-6 and TRBJ1-3; D not certain. The ends were cut back, 0 bases at V and 2 bases at J, with 8 bases in the middle. Germline assignment: CDR1 SGHVS and CDR2 FNYEAQ. This CDR3 is built from 15 residues. The CDR3 here is CASSLAGDTGNTIYF. The CDR3 region has the DNA TGTGCCAGCAGCTTAGCTGGGGATACTGGAAACACCATATATTTT.

This sequence joins TRBV5-1 and TRBJ1-1; the match to TRBD1 covers 7 bases. This CDR3 has 12 amino acids. The J segment lost 2 bases and the V segment lost 8 bases, leaving 3 bases of the junction unmatched. Germline-derived CDR1 and CDR2 are SGHRS and YFSETQ. CDR3 sequence reads: CARTGQNTEAFF. The CDR3, as DNA: TGCGCCAGGACAGGGCAAAACACTGAAGCTTTCTTT.

The chain joins TRBV7-6 to TRBJ2-5; D remains unclear. The CDR3 contains 13 residues. Germline V gives CDR1 SGHVS, CDR2 FNYEAQ. The V end was cut by 1 base, the J end by 1 base, with 4 bases between. The CDR3 coding sequence is TGTGCCAGCAGCTTAGAGTTCCAAGAGACCCAGTACTTC. Its translation: CASSLEFQETQYF. The full variable domain, completed using reference TRBV7-6 and TRBJ2-5, is GAGVSQSPRYKVTKRGQDVALRCDPISGHVSLYWYRQALGQGPEFLTYFNYEAQQDKSGLPNDRFSAERPEGSISTLTIQRTEQRDSAMYRCASSLEFQETQYFGPGTRLLVL.

The chain carries TRBV2 and TRBJ2-2; no clear D. Germline CDR1 SNHLY, CDR2 FYNNEI. The CDR3 has 14 amino acids. The V gene lost 3 bases and the J gene lost 4 bases, with 9 bases spanning the gap. CDR3 amino acids: CASSDVITTGELFF. The DNA for the CDR3 is TGTGCCAGCAGTGATGTAATCACCACCGGGGAGCTGTTTTTT.

The rearrangement uses TRBV4-2 and TRBJ2-1, with 7 bases matching TRBD2. The CDR3 consists of 19 residues. With V trimmed by 0 bases and J by 9 bases, 20 bases remained unmatched. Germline-derived CDR1 and CDR2 are LGHNA and YNFKEQ. CDR3 protein: CASSQDTREGSPILGEQFF. The CDR3, as DNA: TGTGCCAGCAGCCAAGATACCAGGGAGGGATCCCCAATTTTGGGTGAGCAGTTCTTC.

The chain uses TRBV7-6 and TRBJ1-4, with D possibly TRBD1 on 6 matching bases. Germline CDR1 and CDR2: SGHVS and FNYEAQ. This CDR3 has 16 amino acids. Trimming pared 0 bases from V and 8 bases from J, leaving 16 bases between. Here the CDR3 DNA reads TGTGCCAGCAGCTTAGCAGGGACGTCAGGGGTGGAAAAACTGTTTTTT. Protein product: CASSLAGTSGVEKLFF. Looking up the rest from reference TRBV7-6 and TRBJ1-4 gives the full variable domain: GAGVSQSPRYKVTKRGQDVALRCDPISGHVSLYWYRQALGQGPEFLTYFNYEAQQDKSGLPNDRFSAERPEGSISTLTIQRTEQRDSAMYRCASSLAGTSGVEKLFFGSGTQLSVL.

This chain uses TRBV4-1 with TRBJ2-2; D unresolved. The CDR3 extends over 14 amino acids. CDR1 is MGHRA, CDR2 YSYEKL, per germline. The V end was cut by 0 bases, the J end by 2 bases, with 4 bases between. The CDR3 here is CASSQDTNTGELFF. CDR3 in DNA: TGCGCCAGCAGCCAAGATACTAACACCGGGGAGCTGTTTTTT.

This clone was found a few times. This rearrangement joins TRBV4-1 to TRBJ1-2; D remains ambiguous. The CDR3 totals 17 residues. Between the trimmed V and J ends, which lost 1 base and 0 bases, there was a span of 15 bases. Germline V CDR1 and CDR2: MGHRA, YSYEKL. CDR3 sequence: CASSQGLTPGANYGYTF. In nucleotides, the CDR3 is TGCGCCAGCAGCCAAGGTCTGACCCCGGGAGCTAACTATGGCTACACCTTC.

The chain recombines TRBV9 with TRBJ2-2; 7 nucleotides match TRBD2. The CDR3 totals 16 residues. J gave up 4 bases and V 4 bases, and 10 bases lay outside the gene matches. Germline V gene lookup returns CDR1 SGDLS and CDR2 YYNGEE. CDR3 region: CASSSLDGGSTGELFF. The CDR3 coding sequence is TGTGCCAGCAGCTCCCTCGACGGGGGGTCCACCGGGGAGCTGTTTTTT. Full variable domain (rest looked up from reference TRBV9 and TRBJ2-2): DSGVTQTPKHLITATGQRVTLRCSPRSGDLSVYWYQQSLDQGLQFLIQYYNGEERAKGNILERFSAQQFPDLHSELNLSSLELGDSALYFCASSSLDGGSTGELFFGEGSRLTVL.

The rearrangement uses TRBV7-9 and TRBJ2-1; TRBD2 aligns across 13 bases. J was trimmed by 7 bases and V by 7 bases; bases with no gene match: 13. This CDR3 contains 17 residues. Germline-derived CDR1 and CDR2 are SEHNR and FQNEAQ (reference sequence). The DNA for the CDR3 is TGTGCCAGCACCCAAAAACTAGCGGGAGGGGGTAAGAATGAGCAGTTCTTC. Residues: CASTQKLAGGGKNEQFF.

This rearrangement joins TRBV5-4 to TRBJ1-1; 7 nucleotides agree with TRBD1. Per germline, CDR1 SGHNT and CDR2 YYREEE (reference sequence). This CDR3 spans 14 amino acids. Trimming took 2 bases from V and 1 from J; bases not matched to a gene: 2. As DNA, the CDR3 is TGTGCCAGCAGCTTCGGGACAGCGAACACTGAAGCTTTCTTT. This encodes CASSFGTANTEAFF.

V usage is TRBV11-3 and J usage is TRBJ1-1; D possibly corresponds to TRBD1 (6 bases). The V gene's germline CDR1 is SGHNT and CDR2 YENEEA. There are 15 residues in the CDR3. V was clipped by 5 bases and J by 1 base, with 14 bases between them. The CDR3 bases are TGTGCCAGCAGCGAGCGGGGGGCAGCGAACACTGAAGCTTTCTTT. Protein sequence: CASSERGAANTEAFF.

The V call is TRBV6-5, the J call TRBJ1-1; 8 positions agree with TRBD1. The CDR3 contains 16 residues. V was pared by 0 bases and J by 4 bases, with 7 bases of the junction left unmatched. Germline assignment: CDR1 MNHEY and CDR2 SVGAGI. As DNA, the CDR3 is TGTGCCAGCAGTTACTCGAACCAGGGGGCAGTCACTGAAGCTTTCTTT. It yields the protein CASSYSNQGAVTEAFF.